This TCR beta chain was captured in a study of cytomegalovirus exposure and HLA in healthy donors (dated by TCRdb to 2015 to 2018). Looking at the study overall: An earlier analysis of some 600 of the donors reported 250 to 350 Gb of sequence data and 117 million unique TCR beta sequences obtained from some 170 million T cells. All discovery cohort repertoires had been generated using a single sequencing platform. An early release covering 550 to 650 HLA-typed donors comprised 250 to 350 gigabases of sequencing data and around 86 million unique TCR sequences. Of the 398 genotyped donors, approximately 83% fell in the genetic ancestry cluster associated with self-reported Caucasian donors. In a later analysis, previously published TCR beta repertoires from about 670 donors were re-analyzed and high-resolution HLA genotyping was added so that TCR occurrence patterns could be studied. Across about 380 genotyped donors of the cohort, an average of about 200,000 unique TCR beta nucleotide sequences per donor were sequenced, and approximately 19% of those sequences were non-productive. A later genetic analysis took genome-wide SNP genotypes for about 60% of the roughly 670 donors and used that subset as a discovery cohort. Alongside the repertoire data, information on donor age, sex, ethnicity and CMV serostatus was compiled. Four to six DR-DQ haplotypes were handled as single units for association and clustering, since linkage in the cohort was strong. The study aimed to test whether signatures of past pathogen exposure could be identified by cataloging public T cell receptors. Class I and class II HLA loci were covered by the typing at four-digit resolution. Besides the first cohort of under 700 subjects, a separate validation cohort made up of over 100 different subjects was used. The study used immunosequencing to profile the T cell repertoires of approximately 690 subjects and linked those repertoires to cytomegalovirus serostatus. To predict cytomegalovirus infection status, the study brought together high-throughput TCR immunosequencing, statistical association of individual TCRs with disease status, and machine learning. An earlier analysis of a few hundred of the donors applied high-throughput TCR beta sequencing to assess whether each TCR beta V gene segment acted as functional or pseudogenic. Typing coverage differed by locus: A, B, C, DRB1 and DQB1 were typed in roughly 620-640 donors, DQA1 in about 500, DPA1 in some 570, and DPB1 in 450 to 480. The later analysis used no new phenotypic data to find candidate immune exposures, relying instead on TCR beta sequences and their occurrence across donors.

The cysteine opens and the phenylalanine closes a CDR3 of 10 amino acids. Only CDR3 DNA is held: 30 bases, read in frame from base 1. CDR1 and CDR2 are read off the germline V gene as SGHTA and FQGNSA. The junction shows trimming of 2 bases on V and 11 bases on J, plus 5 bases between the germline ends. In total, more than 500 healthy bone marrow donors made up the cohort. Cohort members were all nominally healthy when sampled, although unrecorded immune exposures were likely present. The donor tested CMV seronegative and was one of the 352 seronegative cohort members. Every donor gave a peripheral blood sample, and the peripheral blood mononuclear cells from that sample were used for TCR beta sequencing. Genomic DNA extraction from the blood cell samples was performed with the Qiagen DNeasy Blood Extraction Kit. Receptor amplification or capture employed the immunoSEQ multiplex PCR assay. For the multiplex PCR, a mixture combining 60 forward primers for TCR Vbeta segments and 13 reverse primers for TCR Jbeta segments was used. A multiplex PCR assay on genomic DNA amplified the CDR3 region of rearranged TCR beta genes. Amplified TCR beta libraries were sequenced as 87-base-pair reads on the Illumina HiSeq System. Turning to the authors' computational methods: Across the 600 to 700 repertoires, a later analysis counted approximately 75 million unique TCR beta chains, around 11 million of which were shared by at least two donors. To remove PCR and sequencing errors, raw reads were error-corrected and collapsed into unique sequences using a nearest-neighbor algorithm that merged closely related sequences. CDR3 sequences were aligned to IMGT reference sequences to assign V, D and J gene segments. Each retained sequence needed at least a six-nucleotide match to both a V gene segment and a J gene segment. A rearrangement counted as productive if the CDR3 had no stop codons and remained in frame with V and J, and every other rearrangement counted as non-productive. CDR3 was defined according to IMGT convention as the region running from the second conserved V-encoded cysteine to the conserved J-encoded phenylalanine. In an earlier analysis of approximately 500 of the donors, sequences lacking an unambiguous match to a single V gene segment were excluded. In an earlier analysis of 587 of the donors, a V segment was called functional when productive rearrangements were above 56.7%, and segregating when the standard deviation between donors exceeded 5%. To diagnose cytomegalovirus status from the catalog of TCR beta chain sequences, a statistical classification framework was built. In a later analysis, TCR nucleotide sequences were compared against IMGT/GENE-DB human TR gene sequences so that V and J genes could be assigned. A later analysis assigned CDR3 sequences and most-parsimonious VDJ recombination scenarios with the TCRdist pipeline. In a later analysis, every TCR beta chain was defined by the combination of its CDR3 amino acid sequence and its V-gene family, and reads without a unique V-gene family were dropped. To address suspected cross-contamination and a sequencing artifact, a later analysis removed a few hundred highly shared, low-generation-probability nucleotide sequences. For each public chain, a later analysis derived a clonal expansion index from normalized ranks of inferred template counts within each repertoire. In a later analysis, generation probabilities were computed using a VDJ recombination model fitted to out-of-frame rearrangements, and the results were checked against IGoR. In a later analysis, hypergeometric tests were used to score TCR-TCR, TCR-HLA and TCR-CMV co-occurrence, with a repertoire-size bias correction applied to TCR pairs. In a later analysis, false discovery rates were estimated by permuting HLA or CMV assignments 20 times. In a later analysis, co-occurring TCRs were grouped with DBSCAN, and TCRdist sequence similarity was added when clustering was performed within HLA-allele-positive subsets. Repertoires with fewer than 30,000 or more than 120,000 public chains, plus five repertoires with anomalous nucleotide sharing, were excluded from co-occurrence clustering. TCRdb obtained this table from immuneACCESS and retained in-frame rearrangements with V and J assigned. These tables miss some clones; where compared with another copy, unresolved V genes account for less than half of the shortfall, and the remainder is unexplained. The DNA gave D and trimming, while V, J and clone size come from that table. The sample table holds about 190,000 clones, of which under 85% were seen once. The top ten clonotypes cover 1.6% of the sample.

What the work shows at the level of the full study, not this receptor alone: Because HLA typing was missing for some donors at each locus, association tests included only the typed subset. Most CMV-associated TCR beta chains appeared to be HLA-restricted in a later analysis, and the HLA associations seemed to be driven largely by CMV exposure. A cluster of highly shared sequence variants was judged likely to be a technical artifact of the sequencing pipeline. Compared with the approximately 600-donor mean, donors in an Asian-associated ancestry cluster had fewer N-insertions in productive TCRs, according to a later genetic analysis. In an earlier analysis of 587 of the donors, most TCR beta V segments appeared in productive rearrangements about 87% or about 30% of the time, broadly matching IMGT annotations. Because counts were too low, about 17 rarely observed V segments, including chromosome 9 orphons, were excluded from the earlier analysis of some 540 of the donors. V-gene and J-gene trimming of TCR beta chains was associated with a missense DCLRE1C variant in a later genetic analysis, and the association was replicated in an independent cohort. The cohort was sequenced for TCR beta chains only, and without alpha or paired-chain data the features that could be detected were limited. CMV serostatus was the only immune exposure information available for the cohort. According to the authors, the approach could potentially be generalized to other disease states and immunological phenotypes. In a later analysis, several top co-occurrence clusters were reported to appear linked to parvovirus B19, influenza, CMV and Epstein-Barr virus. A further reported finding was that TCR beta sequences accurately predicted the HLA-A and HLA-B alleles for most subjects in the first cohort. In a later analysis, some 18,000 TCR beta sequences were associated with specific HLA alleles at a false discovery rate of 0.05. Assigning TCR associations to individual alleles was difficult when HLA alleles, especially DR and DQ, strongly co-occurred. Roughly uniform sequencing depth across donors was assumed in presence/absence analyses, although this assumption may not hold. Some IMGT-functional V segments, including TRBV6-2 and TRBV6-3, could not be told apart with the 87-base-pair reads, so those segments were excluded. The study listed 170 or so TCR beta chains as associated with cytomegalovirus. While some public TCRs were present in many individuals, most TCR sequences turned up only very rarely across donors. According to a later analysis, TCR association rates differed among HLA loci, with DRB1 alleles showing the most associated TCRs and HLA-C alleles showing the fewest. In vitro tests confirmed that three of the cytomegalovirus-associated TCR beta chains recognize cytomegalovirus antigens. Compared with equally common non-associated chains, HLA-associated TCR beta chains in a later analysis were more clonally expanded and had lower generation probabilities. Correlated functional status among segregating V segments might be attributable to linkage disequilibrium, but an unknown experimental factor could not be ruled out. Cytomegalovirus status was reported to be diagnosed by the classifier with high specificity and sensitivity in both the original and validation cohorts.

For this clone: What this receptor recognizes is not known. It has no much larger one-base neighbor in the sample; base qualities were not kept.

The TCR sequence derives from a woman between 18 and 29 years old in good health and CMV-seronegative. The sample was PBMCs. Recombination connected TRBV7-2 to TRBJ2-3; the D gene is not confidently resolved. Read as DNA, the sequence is TGTGCCAGCAGCTTAAACAAGCAGTATTTT. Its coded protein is CASSLNKQYF.